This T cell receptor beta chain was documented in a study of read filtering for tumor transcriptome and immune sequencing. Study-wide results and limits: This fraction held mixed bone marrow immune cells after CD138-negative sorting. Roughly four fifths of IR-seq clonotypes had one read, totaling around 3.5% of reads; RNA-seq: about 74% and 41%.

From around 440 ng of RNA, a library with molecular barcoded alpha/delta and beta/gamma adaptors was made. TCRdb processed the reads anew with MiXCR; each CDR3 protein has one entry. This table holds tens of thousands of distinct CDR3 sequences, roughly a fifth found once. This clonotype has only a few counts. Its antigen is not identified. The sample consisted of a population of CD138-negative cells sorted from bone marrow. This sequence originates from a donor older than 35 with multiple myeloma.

CDR3 sequence reads: CASSSLRGLTEQFF. In DNA form, the CDR3 reads TGTGCCAGCAGCTCCCTCAGGGGCCTAACTGAGCAGTTCTTC. The chain combines TRBV5-6 with TRBJ2-1, with a possible D match to TRBD1 (6 bases). CDR1 SGHDT and CDR2 YYEEEE come from the germline V gene. This CDR3 has 14 residues. The V end was cut by 3 bases, the J end by 9 bases, with 16 bases between.